These 22 T cell receptor beta chains were all obtained from the same sample, sequenced in a study of beta chain features in type 1 diabetes. The isolated RNA, all of it, was reverse transcribed, so expressed TCRB transcripts were what got sequenced. Assay used: immunoSEQ multiplex PCR; TCRdb lists only in-frame clones, some missing. Of about 230,000 clones listed, over 8.5% are singletons. The sequencing sample was made of naive CD4+ T cells from blood. The receptors shown here come from a woman younger than 30 in good health.

This clone was seen only a few times. The chain uses TRBV19 and TRBJ1-5; 9 positions match TRBD1. V lost 8 bases to trimming and J lost 4 bases; unmatched junction nucleotides: 3. CDR1 is LNHDA and CDR2 is SQIVND in the germline V gene (reference sequence). The CDR3 length is 13 residues. The CDR3, as DNA: TGTGCCAGTGGGACAGGGATAAATCAGCCCCAGCATTTT. Its protein is CASGTGINQPQHF.

This clone was seen a few times. This chain joins TRBV4-1 and TRBJ2-2; D might be TRBD1 (5 bases). In germline, CDR1 is MGHRA, CDR2 YSYEKL. This CDR3 is built from 15 residues. V lost 7 bases and J 6 bases, leaving 18 bases between the germline ends. The CDR3 sequence is CASTRGHPAPGELFF. The CDR3 DNA reads as TGCGCCAGCACACGAGGACACCCTGCTCCCGGGGAGCTGTTTTTT.

The table lists this clone with a few counts. The chain has TRBV5-4 and TRBJ2-1; 8 bases match TRBD2. Unmatched junction bases numbered 15, after V lost 6 bases and J lost 7 bases. The CDR3 has 16 residues. CDR1 is SGHNT and CDR2 is YYREEE in the germline V gene (reference sequence). The CDR3 protein is CASNEEIGRALNEQFF. CDR3 DNA: TGTGCCAGCAACGAAGAGATCGGGAGGGCCCTTAATGAGCAGTTCTTC.

The CDR3 DNA follows: TGTGCCAGCAGCCCGAAATCAACAGGGGGTGCGCAGGAAAAACTGTTTTTT. Translating gives CASSPKSTGGAQEKLFF. This chain links TRBV7-9 with TRBJ1-4, with 8 bases aligning to TRBD1. The CDR3 spans 17 residues. V shed 5 bases and J 8 bases; nucleotides not matched to a gene: 16. Germline assignment: CDR1 SEHNR and CDR2 FQNEAQ (reference sequence).

This clone occurred a few times. V is TRBV5-1 and J is TRBJ1-2, with D hard to call. Germline loops: CDR1 SGHRS, CDR2 YFSETQ. Trimming pared 0 bases from V and 4 bases from J, leaving 19 bases between. The length of the CDR3 is 17 residues. The CDR3 coding sequence is TGCGCCAGCAGCTTGGCAGGAAGAGCGGGGAGTAGCTATGGCTACACCTTC. It specifies CASSLAGRAGSSYGYTF.

This clone was seen a few times. The genes are TRBV6-6 and TRBJ2-6; a possible D gene is TRBD2 (5 bases). The V end lost 1 base, the J end lost 0 bases, and 7 bases lay between the germline ends. Germline V CDR1 and CDR2: MNHNY, SVGAGI (reference sequence). This CDR3 spans 16 amino acids. The CDR3 nucleotides read TGTGCCAGCAGTTACTACGGAGGCTCTGGGGCCAACGTCCTGACTTTC. It is translated as CASSYYGGSGANVLTF.

The gene calls are TRBV7-3 and TRBJ2-1, with 10 nucleotides matching TRBD2. The CDR3 loop spans 14 amino acids. V was clipped by 10 bases and J by 6 bases; unmatched bases: 9. CDR1 is SGHTA, CDR2 FQGTGA, per germline. The DNA of the CDR3 is TGTGCCACGGGAGCGGGGGGGCCCGGCAATGAGCAGTTCTTC. Translated: CATGAGGPGNEQFF.

This clone was detected a few times. The chain links TRBV5-4 to TRBJ2-7, with D perhaps TRBD2 (6 bases). The germline V and J ends were trimmed by 0 bases and 0 bases, with 7 bases remaining between them. The CDR3 loop spans 14 amino acids. Germline lookup yields CDR1 SGHNT and CDR2 YYREEE (reference sequence). In nucleotides, the CDR3 is TGTGCCAGCAGCTTGGCCGGGGGCTCCTACGAGCAGTACTTC. It encodes CASSLAGGSYEQYF.

This clone was observed a handful of times. The rearrangement uses TRBV28 and TRBJ2-7, with D possibly matching TRBD2 (5 bases). The germline V and J ends were trimmed by 1 base and 7 bases, with 11 bases remaining between them. CDR3 size: 13 residues. CDR1 and CDR2 from the germline V gene are MDHEN and SYDVKM. The CDR3 region has the DNA TGTGCCAGCAGTTTATCCGCGACTACGGAGCAGTACTTC. Encoded protein: CASSLSATTEQYF.

The rearrangement uses TRBV7-8 and TRBJ2-7, with D possibly TRBD2 on 7 matching bases. Trimming took 2 bases from V and 4 from J, leaving 15 bases between them. This CDR3 is 15 amino acids long. The germline V gene encodes CDR1 SGHVS and CDR2 FQNEAQ. The CDR3 coding sequence is TGTGCCAGCAGCTTACTTGCGGGGGCCACATACGAGCAGTACTTC. This sequence encodes CASSLLAGATYEQYF.

The chain recombines TRBV2 with TRBJ2-3, with 12 bases matching TRBD1. V trimming: 6 bases; J trimming: 3 bases; junction bases outside the gene matches: 4. The CDR3 extends over 15 amino acids. Germline CDR1 reads SNHLY; CDR2 reads FYNNEI. The CDR3, as DNA: TGTGCCAGCAGCCGGGACAGGGGGCGGACAGATACGCAGTATTTT. This sequence encodes CASSRDRGRTDTQYF.

This clone has more than one count but fewer than ten. This chain uses TRBV5-4 with TRBJ2-2; TRBD1 is a possible D gene (5 bases). CDR1 is SGHNT, CDR2 YYREEE, per germline (reference sequence). V was cut by 4 bases and J by 2 bases, with 12 bases left in between. The CDR3 totals 15 residues. The CDR3 loop is CASSHPGQNTGELFF. DNA of the CDR3: TGTGCCAGCAGCCATCCAGGACAAAACACCGGGGAGCTGTTTTTT.

This clone was seen a few times. This chain uses TRBV5-1 with TRBJ1-4; weak D call: TRBD1 (6 bases). This CDR3 has 16 residues. Per germline, CDR1 SGHRS and CDR2 YFSETQ. Trimming cost V 2 bases and J 11 bases, with 22 bases left between them. CDR3 residues: CASSFDTGPSTRKLFF. The CDR3 bases are TGCGCCAGCAGCTTCGATACAGGGCCCTCTACGAGGAAACTGTTTTTT. Full variable domain (rest looked up from reference TRBV5-1 and TRBJ1-4): KAGVTQTPRYLIKTRGQQVTLSCSPISGHRSVSWYQQTPGQGLQFLFEYFSETQRNKGNFPGRFSGRQFSNSRSEMNVSTLELGDSALYLCASSFDTGPSTRKLFFGSGTQLSVL.

Comments on this clone: The sample holds other DNA sequences that translate to the same CDR3. V gene TRBV30 combines with J gene TRBJ1-3; no definite D call. The CDR3 length is 12 residues. V dropped 3 bases and J dropped 3 bases, with 6 bases sitting between them. The germline CDR1 and CDR2 sequences are GTSNPN and SVGIG (reference sequence). CDR3 sequence: CAWSPRGNTIYF. The CDR3 DNA sequence: TGTGCCTGGAGCCCGCGTGGAAACACCATATATTTT.

At least ten counts were recorded for this clone. The chain is built from TRBV29-1 and TRBJ2-1, with a possible D match to TRBD1 (5 bases). CDR1 is SQVTM and CDR2 is ANQGSEA in the germline V gene. This CDR3 is built from 12 residues. Trimming pared 4 bases from V and 4 bases from J, leaving 8 bases between. CDR3 DNA sequence: TGCAGCGTTGTATGGACATACAATGAGCAGTTCTTC. It codes for CSVVWTYNEQFF.

This clone was seen more than once but under ten times. The V call is TRBV5-1, the J call TRBJ2-7; D perhaps matches TRBD1 (5 bases). This CDR3 has 15 residues. Germline loops: CDR1 SGHRS, CDR2 YFSETQ. V lost 2 bases and J 3 bases, leaving 15 bases between the germline ends. In DNA, the CDR3 is TGCGCCAGCAGCTTACCGAGCCCAGGGCACTACGAGCAGTACTTC. Translated: CASSLPSPGHYEQYF.

DNA for the CDR3: TGTGCCAGCAGCGTAGGCCCGGGTAACGAGCAGTACTTC. Protein sequence: CASSVGPGNEQYF. The chain combines TRBV9 with TRBJ2-7; D remains unclear. This CDR3 is built from 13 residues. Germline CDR1 reads SGDLS; CDR2 reads YYNGEE. V was cut by 0 bases and J by 5 bases, with 9 bases left in between. Looking up the rest from reference TRBV9 and TRBJ2-7 gives the full variable domain: DSGVTQTPKHLITATGQRVTLRCSPRSGDLSVYWYQQSLDQGLQFLIQYYNGEERAKGNILERFSAQQFPDLHSELNLSSLELGDSALYFCASSVGPGNEQYFGPGTRLTVT.

This chain uses TRBV6-1 with TRBJ2-5; D gene uncertain. The germline V gene has CDR1 MNHNS and CDR2 SASEGT. The CDR3 is 14 residues long. V was shortened by 6 bases and J by 2 bases, with 13 bases between the two germline ends. CDR3 in amino acids: CASRMASYQETQYF. The CDR3 nucleotides are TGTGCCAGCAGGATGGCCAGTTATCAAGAGACCCAGTACTTC.

The rearrangement uses TRBV19 and TRBJ2-3; 10 bases line up with TRBD1. The CDR3 totals 15 residues. Germline V gene lookup returns CDR1 LNHDA and CDR2 SQIVND (reference sequence). V shed 6 bases and J 2 bases; nucleotides not matched to a gene: 5. The CDR3 bases are TGTGCCAGTAGGAGACAGGGGGCGTACACAGATACGCAGTATTTT. Translated: CASRRQGAYTDTQYF.

The V call is TRBV7-6, the J call TRBJ2-3; D call uncertain. V lost 0 bases to trimming and J lost 5 bases, with 12 bases between them. CDR1 is SGHVS, CDR2 FNYEAQ, per germline. The CDR3 consists of 15 residues. The CDR3 nucleotides are TGTGCCAGCAGCTTAGCCGCCTCCCCGGGAGATACGCAGTATTTT. As protein: CASSLAASPGDTQYF.

This chain uses TRBV11-2 with TRBJ2-1; 9 bases are a match to TRBD2. The V gene's germline CDR1 is SGHAT and CDR2 FQNNGV. Germline trimming cut 5 bases from V and 9 bases from J; bases unmatched to any gene: 14. This CDR3 contains 16 residues. CDR3 protein: CASSPGAGGPGREQFF. The CDR3 DNA is TGTGCCAGCAGCCCAGGGGCGGGAGGGCCTGGTCGTGAGCAGTTCTTC.

This clone was seen a handful of times. The gene calls are TRBV15 and TRBJ1-2; maybe TRBD1 (5 bases). Trimming left V 3 bases short and J 3 bases short, with 14 bases between. The germline CDR1 and CDR2 sequences are LNHNV and YYDKDF (reference sequence). The CDR3 is made up of 15 amino acids. The CDR3 nucleotides read TGTGCCACCAGCAGGCGGGACGGGACCCACTATGGCTACACCTTC. Encoded protein: CATSRRDGTHYGYTF.